These T cell receptor beta chains were read from a single sample in a study of blood T cell repertoires in COVID-19. Assay: immunoSEQ multiplex PCR; the TCRdb copy retains only in-frame clones and omits some. Of fewer than 180,000 clones listed, 84% are singletons. Input material: peripheral blood. The receptors were gathered from a man aged 70-80 years with acute or convalescent COVID-19. CDR3s include the opening cysteine and the closing phenylalanine or tryptophan. Fields, in order: CDR3 protein, V gene, CDR3 length.

CDR3: CASSYRTSLLNDSSTRVQFF
V: TRBV5-1
length: 20

CDR3: CASSRDWTSGSSHEQYF
V: TRBV4-1
length: 17

CDR3: CASSQGWRRAGNTIYF
V: TRBV23-1
length: 16

CDR3: CASTDRVNEQYF
V: TRBV27
length: 12

CDR3: CASSQDFIRTSGGRETQYF
V: TRBV3-1/TRBV3-2
length: 19

CDR3: CASSSPGLAGPAAGELFF
V: TRBV5-4
length: 18

CDR3: CASRTTGFTEAFF
V: TRBV6-5
length: 13

CDR3: CASSFRGTTNEKLFF
V: TRBV5-1
length: 15

CDR3: CATSRGNVAGPNEQFF
V: TRBV15
length: 16

CDR3: CASSPDPSGRAVEQFF
V: TRBV11-1
length: 16

CDR3: CASKTQYSEGMTQYF
V: TRBV5-1
length: 15

CDR3: CASSLSGLAEGTDTQYF
V: TRBV28
length: 17

CDR3: CASSIAPQYGYTF
V: TRBV19
length: 13

CDR3: CAWSGGKTGASNQPQHF
V: TRBV30
length: 17

CDR3: CASSLEVRGRYGYTF
V: TRBV5-1
length: 15

CDR3: CASRPRGLNEKLFF
V: TRBV6-6
length: 14

CDR3: CASSVDRGRTNEKLFF
V: TRBV5-4
length: 16

CDR3: CSATHQSGYTF
V: TRBV20-1
length: 11

CDR3: CSVELADEQFF
V: TRBV29-1
length: 11

CDR3: CASSEGNGSGETQYF
V: TRBV6-1
length: 15

CDR3: CASSSSRTSGSRYEQFF
V: TRBV11-2
length: 17

CDR3: CATSGTDSSSGRTQYF
V: TRBV24-1
length: 16

CDR3: CATPGQGRNSPLHF
V: TRBV6-5
length: 14

CDR3: CASSQVSSGNTIYF
V: TRBV7-9
length: 14

CDR3: CASSLYRGQLFDYGYTF
V: TRBV5-4
length: 17

CDR3: CASSPGTSGSYTDTQYF
V: TRBV7-9
length: 17

CDR3: CASSFSGGYEQYF
V: TRBV12-3/TRBV12-4
length: 13

CDR3: CASRLPGTGGTEAFF
V: TRBV6-6
length: 15

CDR3: CATSRTSGTAAEYGYTF
V: TRBV15
length: 17

CDR3: CASSEQVQGLEAFF
V: TRBV2
length: 14

CDR3: CASARTENTGELFF
V: TRBV11-1
length: 14

CDR3: CASRRSGTALYNSPLHF
V: TRBV6-6
length: 17

CDR3: CASSPPVSGSETQYF
V: TRBV6-2/TRBV6-3
length: 15

CDR3: CASSVGGKKRAGELFF
V: TRBV9
length: 16

CDR3: CAISESQKDQPQHF
V: TRBV10-3
length: 14

CDR3: CASSRETGVGTEAFF
V: TRBV5-4
length: 15

CDR3: CASSRGNEKLFF
V: TRBV18
length: 12

CDR3: CASNPTLRQEEKLFF
V: TRBV2
length: 15

CDR3: CASSLEKRLDTQYF
V: TRBV7-9
length: 14

CDR3: CASSGWSSNQPQHF
V: TRBV19
length: 14

CDR3: CSVALTGRTEAFF
V: TRBV29-1
length: 13

CDR3: CASSSPRRGRNDEQFF
V: TRBV6-5
length: 16

CDR3: CAINNSRDRAQGYTF
V: TRBV10-3
length: 15

CDR3: CASSFSGGAWELFF
V: TRBV9
length: 14

CDR3: CASSLWQNTEAFF
V: TRBV5-1
length: 13

CDR3: CASSEVHNSYEQYF
V: TRBV6-1
length: 14

CDR3: CASSRAGAGANQPQHF
V: TRBV27
length: 16

CDR3: CASSSFGGMGTEAFF
V: TRBV19
length: 15

CDR3: CASSDTGVNTGELFF
V: TRBV2
length: 15

CDR3: CASSLGLAGNTDTQYF
V: TRBV7-7
length: 16

CDR3: CASSPEVNQPQHF
V: TRBV18
length: 13

CDR3: CASSAAPGQMGPPGYTF
V: TRBV9
length: 17

CDR3: CASSSERGQSSFF
V: TRBV6-5
length: 13